This entry describes one T cell receptor (beta chain). This record belongs to a study of blood T cells in healthy people across ages. Per the germline V gene, CDR1 is SGHRS and CDR2 is YFSETQ. This CDR3 spans 16 amino acids. The V and J ends lost 0 bases and 4 bases, in that order; junction bases with no gene match: 6. Samples each yielded at least 5 micrograms of total RNA. A sample-barcoded 5' primer and a J-beta primer mix were used in a second PCR of roughly 7 to 12 cycles. From the 5' RACE reads, TCRdb called clonotypes with MiXCR, one entry per CDR3 protein. This table holds about 570,000 distinct CDR3 sequences, approximately 27% found once.

The clonotype was recovered from a woman aged 70-85 years in good health. The rearrangement uses TRBV5-1 and TRBJ2-1; 8 positions agree with TRBD1. Sequences were obtained from blood. CDR3 coding DNA: TGCGCCAGCAGCTTGGGGGACAGGAGTTTTTACAATGAGCAGTTCTTC. Its translation: CASSLGDRSFYNEQFF.